These T cell receptor beta chains were read from a single sample in a study of regulatory T cells in long-lasting Graves disease. TCRdb independently ran MiXCR on the multiplex PCR reads; one entry per CDR3 protein. The sample has 300,000 to 500,000 distinct CDR3 sequences; less than 25% are singletons. The input for sequencing was peripheral blood mononuclear cells (PBMCs), taken when the disease was refractory, from a patient treated with antithyroid drugs. These receptors were obtained from a female donor with Graves disease. Both conserved end residues are part of each CDR3. The order of the fields is clone size, V gene, J gene, D gene, CDR3 DNA, CDR3 protein. The D gene is left open where the match is weak. Some rows have no size entry. The others give once, few or many, or a class for an expanded clone.

abundance: many; v_gene: TRBV6-1; j_gene: TRBJ2-4; d_gene: TRBD2; CDR3nt: TGTGCCAGCAGGGCCGGACTAGCGGGATCGGGGAACATTCAGTACTTC; CDR3aa: CASRAGLAGSGNIQYF
abundance: -; v_gene: TRBV29-1; j_gene: TRBJ2-5; d_gene: -; CDR3nt: TGCAGCGATCCCAGGGGAGAGGGAGAGACCCAGTACTTC; CDR3aa: CSDPRGEGETQYF
abundance: many; v_gene: TRBV28; j_gene: TRBJ1-1; d_gene: -; CDR3nt: TGTGCCAGCAGACCCCAGGATTCTGGCACTGAAGCTTTCTTT; CDR3aa: CASRPQDSGTEAFF
abundance: -; v_gene: TRBV9; j_gene: TRBJ1-2; d_gene: -; CDR3nt: TGTGCCAGCATGGGACTCTCGGGGGGTGGCTACACCTTC; CDR3aa: CASMGLSGGGYTF
abundance: many; v_gene: TRBV6-1; j_gene: TRBJ1-2; d_gene: TRBD1; CDR3nt: TGTGCCAGCAGTCGGGACAGAATTAACTATGGCTACACCTTC; CDR3aa: CASSRDRINYGYTF
abundance: many; v_gene: TRBV10-3; j_gene: TRBJ2-4; d_gene: TRBD2; CDR3nt: TGTGCCATCAGTGAGGAAGGACTAGCGGGTCGCCTTTACTTC; CDR3aa: CAISEEGLAGRLYF
abundance: few; v_gene: TRBV15; j_gene: TRBJ2-7; d_gene: TRBD2; CDR3nt: TGTGCCACCTCAAGAGGGACTAGCGTGTACGAGCAGTACTTC; CDR3aa: CATSRGTSVYEQYF
abundance: many; v_gene: TRBV9; j_gene: TRBJ1-2; d_gene: -; CDR3nt: TGTGCCAGCAGCTCCCGCCGGGGCAACTATGGCTACACCTTC; CDR3aa: CASSSRRGNYGYTF
abundance: -; v_gene: TRBV5-1; j_gene: TRBJ2-2; d_gene: TRBD1; CDR3nt: TGCGCCAGCAGCTTTTGGACAGGGTTTTTTACCGGGGAGCTGTTTTTT; CDR3aa: CASSFWTGFFTGELFF
abundance: few; v_gene: TRBV29-1; j_gene: TRBJ1-2; d_gene: -; CDR3nt: TGCAGCGTCCCCACCGAAGGGAGGGAGGTCTATGGCTACACCTTC; CDR3aa: CSVPTEGREVYGYTF
abundance: many; v_gene: TRBV10-1; j_gene: TRBJ2-7; d_gene: TRBD1; CDR3nt: TGCGCCAGCGGCCGAGGACCAGGGGGCACTATCTACGAGCAGTACTTC; CDR3aa: CASGRGPGGTIYEQYF
abundance: -; v_gene: TRBV10-3; j_gene: TRBJ1-1; d_gene: TRBD1; CDR3nt: TGTGCCATCGGACAGGGAACCAACACTGAAGCTTTCTTT; CDR3aa: CAIGQGTNTEAFF
abundance: many; v_gene: TRBV9; j_gene: TRBJ1-4; d_gene: -; CDR3nt: TGTGCCAGCAGCGTAGCGGGATATAATGAAAAACTGTTTTTT; CDR3aa: CASSVAGYNEKLFF
abundance: few; v_gene: TRBV20-1; j_gene: TRBJ1-1; d_gene: -; CDR3nt: TGCAGTGCCCCGCGGCGGGGACTCTTGAACACTGAAGCTTTCTTT; CDR3aa: CSAPRRGLLNTEAFF
abundance: few; v_gene: TRBV2; j_gene: TRBJ2-2; d_gene: TRBD1; CDR3nt: TGTGCCAGCAGGAAACAGGGGGCCACCGGGGAGCTGTTTTTT; CDR3aa: CASRKQGATGELFF
abundance: many; v_gene: TRBV28; j_gene: TRBJ2-7; d_gene: TRBD1; CDR3nt: TGTGCCAGCAGTCCGGCGGGACAGGGTTACGAGCAGTACTTC; CDR3aa: CASSPAGQGYEQYF
abundance: many; v_gene: TRBV27; j_gene: TRBJ2-7; d_gene: -; CDR3nt: TGTGCCAGCAGCTCAATGGGGTCCGAGCAGTACTTC; CDR3aa: CASSSMGSEQYF
abundance: -; v_gene: TRBV5-1; j_gene: TRBJ2-1; d_gene: -; CDR3nt: TGCGCCAGCAGCGCCGAGCCCGGGACGCCGGACAATGAGCAGTTCTTC; CDR3aa: CASSAEPGTPDNEQFF
abundance: many; v_gene: TRBV20-1; j_gene: TRBJ2-7; d_gene: TRBD2; CDR3nt: TGCAGTGCTAGTAGGGGGACTAGCTCCTACGAGCAGTACTTC; CDR3aa: CSASRGTSSYEQYF
abundance: few; v_gene: TRBV4-3; j_gene: TRBJ2-7; d_gene: TRBD2; CDR3nt: TGCGCCAGCAGCCAACTGAGCGGGAGCTCCTACGAGCAGTACTTC; CDR3aa: CASSQLSGSSYEQYF
abundance: -; v_gene: TRBV6-2/TRBV6-3; j_gene: TRBJ1-5; d_gene: TRBD1; CDR3nt: TGTGCCGGCATCGACAGGGGAAGTCAGCCCCAGCATTTT; CDR3aa: CAGIDRGSQPQHF
abundance: -; v_gene: TRBV7-9; j_gene: TRBJ1-1; d_gene: -; CDR3nt: TGTGCCAGCAGCTCTGGGAGGACTTTGGTAAACACTGAAGCTTTCTTT; CDR3aa: CASSSGRTLVNTEAFF
abundance: many; v_gene: TRBV12-3/TRBV12-4; j_gene: TRBJ1-5; d_gene: -; CDR3nt: TGTGCCAGCAGTTTTCGGTCGCGGGCCAGTATCGTGCAGCCCCAGCATTTT; CDR3aa: CASSFRSRASIVQPQHF
abundance: -; v_gene: TRBV5-6; j_gene: TRBJ2-2; d_gene: TRBD2; CDR3nt: TGTGCCGGCAGCTTGGTCTCCACTCGGACTAGCGGGAGTGGGGAGCTGTTTTTT; CDR3aa: CAGSLVSTRTSGSGELFF
abundance: -; v_gene: TRBV20-1; j_gene: TRBJ2-1; d_gene: TRBD2; CDR3nt: TGCAGTGCTCCACCGGGACTAGCGGGGACAACCTACAATGAGCAGTTCTTC; CDR3aa: CSAPPGLAGTTYNEQFF